The T cell receptor beta chain under discussion was sequenced for a study of PD-1 blockade in mismatch repair-deficient tumors. General study findings and limits: Tumor-resident clones, often undetectable pretreatment in blood, expanded then contracted after pembrolizumab.

Germline CDR1 SNHLY, CDR2 FYNNEI. The CDR3 is 13 residues long. Trimming shortened V by 3 bases and J by 4 bases, and 9 bases separated the two germline ends. This table comes from immunoSEQ multiplex PCR, and its TCRdb copy is limited to in-frame clones, with some not included. This table holds roughly 70,000 clones, roughly 80% found once. TCRs were sequenced from three patients responding to pembrolizumab. This clone has just one count. Its antigen is unidentified. The gene calls are TRBV2 and TRBJ1-1; D uncertain. The sequences come from peripheral blood, collected 2 weeks after starting pembrolizumab. The TCR sequence derives from an adult with mismatch repair-deficient cancer. Written as DNA, the CDR3 is TGTGCCAGCAGTGACCCCCCCAGCACTGAAGCTTTCTTT. This codes for CASSDPPSTEAFF.